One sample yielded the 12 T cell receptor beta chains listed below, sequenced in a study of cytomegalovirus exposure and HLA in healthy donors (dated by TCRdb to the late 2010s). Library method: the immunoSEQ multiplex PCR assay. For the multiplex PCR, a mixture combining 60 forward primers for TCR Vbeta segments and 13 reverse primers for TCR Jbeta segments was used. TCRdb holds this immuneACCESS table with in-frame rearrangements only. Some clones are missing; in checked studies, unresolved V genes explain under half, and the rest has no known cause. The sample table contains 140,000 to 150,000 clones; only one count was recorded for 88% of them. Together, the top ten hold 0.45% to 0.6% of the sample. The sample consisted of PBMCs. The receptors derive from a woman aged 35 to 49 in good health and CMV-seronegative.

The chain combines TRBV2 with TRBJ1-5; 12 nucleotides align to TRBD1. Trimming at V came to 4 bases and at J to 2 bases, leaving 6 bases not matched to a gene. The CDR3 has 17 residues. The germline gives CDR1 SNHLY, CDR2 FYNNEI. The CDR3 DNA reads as TGTGCCAGCAGTGGGTTGGGGACAGGGGGCGGCAATCAGCCCCAGCATTTT. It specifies CASSGLGTGGGNQPQHF.

The DNA of the CDR3 is TGTGCCAGCAGCTCTAGTACTCCCTACGAGCAGTACTTC. Protein product: CASSSSTPYEQYF. V is TRBV11-2 and J is TRBJ2-5, with D unresolved. The better agreement between TRBJ2-7 and the DNA end casts doubt on the J call. CDR1 SGHAT and CDR2 FQNNGV come from the germline V gene. The CDR3 extends over 13 amino acids.

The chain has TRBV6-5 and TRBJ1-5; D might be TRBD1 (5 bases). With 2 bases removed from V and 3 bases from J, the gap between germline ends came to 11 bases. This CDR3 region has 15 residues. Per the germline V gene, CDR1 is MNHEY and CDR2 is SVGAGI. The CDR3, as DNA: TGTGCCAGCAGTTACGGTCTACAGGCCAATCAGCCCCAGCATTTT. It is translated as CASSYGLQANQPQHF.

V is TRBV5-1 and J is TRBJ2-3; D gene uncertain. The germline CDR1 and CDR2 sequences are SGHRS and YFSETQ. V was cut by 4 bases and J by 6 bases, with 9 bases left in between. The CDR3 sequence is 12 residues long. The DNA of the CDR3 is TGCGCCAGCAGCCCCATGAGGGATACGCAGTATTTT. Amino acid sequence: CASSPMRDTQYF.

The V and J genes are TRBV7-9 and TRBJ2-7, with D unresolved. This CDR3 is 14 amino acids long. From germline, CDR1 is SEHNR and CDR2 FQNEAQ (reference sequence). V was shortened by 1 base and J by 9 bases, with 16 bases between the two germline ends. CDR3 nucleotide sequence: TGTGCCAGCAGCTTAGAGACTCTCTATACCGGGCAGTACTTC. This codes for CASSLETLYTGQYF.

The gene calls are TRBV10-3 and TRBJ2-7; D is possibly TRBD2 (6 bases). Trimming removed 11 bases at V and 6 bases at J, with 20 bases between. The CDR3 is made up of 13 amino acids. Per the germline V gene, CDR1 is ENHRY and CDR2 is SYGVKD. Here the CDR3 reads CAVAGTGGFEQYF. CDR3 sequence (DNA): TGTGCCGTAGCCGGGACTGGAGGCTTCGAGCAGTACTTC.

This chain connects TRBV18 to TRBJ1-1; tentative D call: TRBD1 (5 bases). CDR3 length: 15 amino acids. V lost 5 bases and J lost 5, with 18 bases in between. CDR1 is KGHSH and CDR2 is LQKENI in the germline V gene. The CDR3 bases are TGTGCCAGCTCAACGAACCAGGGTGATCTAACTGAAGCTTTCTTT. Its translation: CASSTNQGDLTEAFF.

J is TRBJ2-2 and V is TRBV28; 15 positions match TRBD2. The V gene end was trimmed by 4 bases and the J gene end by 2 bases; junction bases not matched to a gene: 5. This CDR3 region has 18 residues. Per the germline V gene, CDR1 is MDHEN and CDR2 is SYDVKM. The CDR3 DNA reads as TGTGCCAGCAGTTCAACGGGACTAGCGGGGGGAAACACCGGGGAGCTGTTTTTT. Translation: CASSSTGLAGGNTGELFF.

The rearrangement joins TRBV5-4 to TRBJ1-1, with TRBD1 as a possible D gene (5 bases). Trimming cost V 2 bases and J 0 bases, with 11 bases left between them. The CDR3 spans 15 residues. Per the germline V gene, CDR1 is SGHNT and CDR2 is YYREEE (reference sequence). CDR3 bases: TGTGCCAGCAGCTTTTTAAAGGGGATGAACACTGAAGCTTTCTTT. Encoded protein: CASSFLKGMNTEAFF.

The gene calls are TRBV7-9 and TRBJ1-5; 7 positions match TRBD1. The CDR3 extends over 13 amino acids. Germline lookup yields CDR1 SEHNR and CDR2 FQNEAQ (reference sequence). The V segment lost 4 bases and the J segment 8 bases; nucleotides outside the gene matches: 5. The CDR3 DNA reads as TGTGCCAGCAGCTACGACAGGGCTGAGCCCCAGCATTTT. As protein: CASSYDRAEPQHF.

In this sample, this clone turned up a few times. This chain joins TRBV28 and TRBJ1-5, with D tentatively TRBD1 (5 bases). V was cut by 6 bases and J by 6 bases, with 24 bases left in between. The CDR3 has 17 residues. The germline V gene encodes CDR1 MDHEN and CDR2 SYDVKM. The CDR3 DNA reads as TGTGCCAGCAGCACCGGGGGTTCGGAGGACGGGGGTCAGCCCCAGCATTTT. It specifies CASSTGGSEDGGQPQHF.

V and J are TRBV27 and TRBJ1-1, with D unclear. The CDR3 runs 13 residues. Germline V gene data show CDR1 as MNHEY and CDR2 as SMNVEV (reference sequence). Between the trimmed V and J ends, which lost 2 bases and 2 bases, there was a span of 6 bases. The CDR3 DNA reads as TGTGCCAGCAGTTTAATGAGAAACACTGAAGCTTTCTTT. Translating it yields CASSLMRNTEAFF.